This T cell receptor (beta chain) was recorded in a study of identical twins. Findings of the study overall: Cord blood beta clonotypes that were abundant carried fewer insertions, and memory repertoires showed no such trend. Out-of-frame sharing of TCR alpha in monozygotic twins was underestimated by models. Donors were not followed over many years; analysis was cross-sectional.

There are 14 residues in the CDR3. Germline V gene sequence: CDR1 LGHNA, CDR2 YNFKEQ. V lost 1 base, J lost 2 bases, and 8 bases lay in between. In this sample, this clonotype turned up a few times. Antigen unknown. A universal primer site was added by template switching, and unique molecular identifiers were carried by the cDNA. MiXCR, applied by TCRdb to the 5' RACE reads, yields one record per CDR3 protein. Of about 1.7 million distinct CDR3 sequences detected, around 33% appear once; the ten largest clones hold 0.27%. This chain links TRBV4-2 with TRBJ2-5, with unresolved D. The receptor was derived from a newborn girl in good health. The specimen sequenced was cord blood. This chain's CDR3 is CASSQVIEQETQYF. CDR3 DNA sequence: TGTGCCAGCAGCCAAGTGATAGAGCAAGAGACCCAGTACTTC.